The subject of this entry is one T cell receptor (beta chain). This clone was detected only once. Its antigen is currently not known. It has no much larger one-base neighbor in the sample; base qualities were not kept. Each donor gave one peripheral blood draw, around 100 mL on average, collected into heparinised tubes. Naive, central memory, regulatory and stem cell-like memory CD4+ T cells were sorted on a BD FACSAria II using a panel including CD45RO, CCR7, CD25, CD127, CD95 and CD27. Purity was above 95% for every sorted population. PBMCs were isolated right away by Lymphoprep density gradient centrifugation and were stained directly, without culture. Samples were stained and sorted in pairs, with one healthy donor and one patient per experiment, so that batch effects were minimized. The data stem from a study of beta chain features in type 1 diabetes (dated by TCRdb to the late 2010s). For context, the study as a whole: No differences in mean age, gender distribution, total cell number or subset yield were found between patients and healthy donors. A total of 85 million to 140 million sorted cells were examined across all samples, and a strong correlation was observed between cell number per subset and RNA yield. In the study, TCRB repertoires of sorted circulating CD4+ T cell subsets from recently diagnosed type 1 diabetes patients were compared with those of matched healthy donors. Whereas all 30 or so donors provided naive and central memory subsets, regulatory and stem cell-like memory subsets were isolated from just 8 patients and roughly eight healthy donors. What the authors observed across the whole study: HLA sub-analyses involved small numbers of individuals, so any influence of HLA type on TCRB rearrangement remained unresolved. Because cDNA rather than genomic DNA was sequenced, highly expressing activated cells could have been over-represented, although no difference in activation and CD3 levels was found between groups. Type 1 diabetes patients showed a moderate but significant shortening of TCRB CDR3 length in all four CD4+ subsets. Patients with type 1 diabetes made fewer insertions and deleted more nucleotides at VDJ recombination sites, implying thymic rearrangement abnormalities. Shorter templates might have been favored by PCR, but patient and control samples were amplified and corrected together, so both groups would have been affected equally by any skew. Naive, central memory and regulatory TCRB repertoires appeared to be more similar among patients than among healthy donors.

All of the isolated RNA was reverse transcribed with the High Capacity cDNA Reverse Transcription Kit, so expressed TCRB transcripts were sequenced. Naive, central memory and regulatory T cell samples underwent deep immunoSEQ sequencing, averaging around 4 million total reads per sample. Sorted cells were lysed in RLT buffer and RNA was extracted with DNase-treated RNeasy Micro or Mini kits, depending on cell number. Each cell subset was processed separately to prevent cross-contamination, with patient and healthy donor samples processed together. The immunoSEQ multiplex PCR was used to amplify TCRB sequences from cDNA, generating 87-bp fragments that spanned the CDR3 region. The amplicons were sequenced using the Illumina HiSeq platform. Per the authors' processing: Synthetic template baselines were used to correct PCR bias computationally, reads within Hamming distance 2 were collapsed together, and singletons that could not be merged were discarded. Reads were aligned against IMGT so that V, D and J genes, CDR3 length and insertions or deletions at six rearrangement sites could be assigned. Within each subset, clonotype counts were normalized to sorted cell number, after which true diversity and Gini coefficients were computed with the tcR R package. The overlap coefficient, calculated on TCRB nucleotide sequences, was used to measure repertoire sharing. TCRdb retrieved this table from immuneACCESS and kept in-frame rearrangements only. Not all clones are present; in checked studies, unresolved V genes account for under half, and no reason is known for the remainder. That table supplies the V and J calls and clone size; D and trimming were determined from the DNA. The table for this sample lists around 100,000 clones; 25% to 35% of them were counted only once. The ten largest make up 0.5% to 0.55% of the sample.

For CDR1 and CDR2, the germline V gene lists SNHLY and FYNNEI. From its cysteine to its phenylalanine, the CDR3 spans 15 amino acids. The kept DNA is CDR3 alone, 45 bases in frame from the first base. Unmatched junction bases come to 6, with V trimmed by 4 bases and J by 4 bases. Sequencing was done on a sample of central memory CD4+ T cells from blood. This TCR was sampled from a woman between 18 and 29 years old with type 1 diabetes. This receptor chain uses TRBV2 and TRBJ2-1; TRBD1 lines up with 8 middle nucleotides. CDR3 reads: CASSVGRGLYNEQFF. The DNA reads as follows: TGTGCCAGCAGTGTGGGCAGGGGGCTTTACAATGAGCAGTTCTTC.